Below, one TCR beta chain is given with its context. The sample comes from a study of blood T cell repertoires in COVID-19. The V end lost 5 bases, the J end lost 5 bases, and 15 bases lay between the germline ends. The CDR3 runs to 14 residues. From germline, CDR1 is SGHTA and CDR2 FQGTGA. Here immunoSEQ multiplex PCR was the method, and the copy in TCRdb shows in-frame clones only, minus some. Of some 89,000 clones listed, 81% are singletons. V is TRBV7-3 and J is TRBJ1-2; perhaps TRBD1 as D (5 bases). The sequenced material came from peripheral blood. The receptor was isolated from a man between 60 and 75 years old with acute or convalescent COVID-19. CDR3 loop: CASSADSGGYGYTF. The CDR3 DNA is TGTGCCAGCAGCGCCGACAGTGGGGGGTATGGCTACACCTTC.